Below, one TCR beta chain is given with its context. This entry belongs to a study of molecular identifiers for immune sequencing clone quantification. As for the study in general: Five portions were made in replicates from RNA of approximately 20,000 or 98,000 naive CD8 cells, and four underwent sequencing.

Looked up from germline, CDR1 is SGHDT and CDR2 is YYEEEE. This CDR3 has 14 residues. J lost 2 bases, V lost 0 bases, and 2 bases had no gene match. MiXCR was run by TCRdb on the PCR reads, yielding one entry per CDR3 protein. The sample holds about 630,000 distinct CDR3 sequences, roughly 25% seen once. Libraries for naive CD8 T cells, which were made from around 18,000 to 910,000 sorted cells, drew on 10%, 30% or 50% of the RNA. Sequencing was done on a sample of naive CD8+ T cells from blood, with Jurkat cell RNA spiked in. Sample subset: FACS-sorted CD8+CD4-CCR7+CD45RA+ naive T cells. The V and J genes are TRBV5-6 and TRBJ2-7; 7 bases line up with TRBD2. This receptor was obtained from a human donor in good health. Some libraries in this study had Jurkat cell RNA spiked in. CDR3 DNA: TGTGCCAGCAGCTTGGTAGGGACTACCTACGAGCAGTACTTC. Protein: CASSLVGTTYEQYF.